This T cell receptor (beta chain) was sequenced for a study of regulatory T cells in long-lasting Graves disease. iRepertoire HTBI primers and Arm-PCR of CDR3 regions built TCR beta libraries. TCRdb ran MiXCR on the multiplex PCR reads and lists one entry per CDR3 protein. The sample lists roughly 510,000 distinct CDR3 sequences, about 16% occurring once. Concerning this clonotype: Its antigen is as yet unknown.

Time point in this sample: newly diagnosed GD, antithyroid drugs for less than 3 months. Preparation of the TCR library used RNA extracted from PBMCs. Whole-study findings and limits: Patients with persistent disease showed a bias toward TRBV28, TRBJ1-2 and TRBJ2-5.

Per germline, CDR1 SGHNT and CDR2 YYREEE (reference sequence). The CDR3 consists of 15 residues. The germline V and J ends were trimmed by 3 bases and 2 bases, with 15 bases remaining between them. This same sample was also taken into another study, of T cells in Graves' hyperthyroidism and ophthalmopathy.

This sequence joins TRBV5-4 and TRBJ2-7; possible D gene TRBD1, 5 bases. Here the sequenced sample was peripheral blood mononuclear cells (PBMCs), taken at new diagnosis, from a patient treated with antithyroid drugs. This receptor was identified in a man aged 18 to 30 with Graves disease. The CDR3 DNA sequence: TGTGCCAGCAGCTCACCACAGGTCAAGCCCTACGAGCAGTACTTC. Translating it yields CASSSPQVKPYEQYF.